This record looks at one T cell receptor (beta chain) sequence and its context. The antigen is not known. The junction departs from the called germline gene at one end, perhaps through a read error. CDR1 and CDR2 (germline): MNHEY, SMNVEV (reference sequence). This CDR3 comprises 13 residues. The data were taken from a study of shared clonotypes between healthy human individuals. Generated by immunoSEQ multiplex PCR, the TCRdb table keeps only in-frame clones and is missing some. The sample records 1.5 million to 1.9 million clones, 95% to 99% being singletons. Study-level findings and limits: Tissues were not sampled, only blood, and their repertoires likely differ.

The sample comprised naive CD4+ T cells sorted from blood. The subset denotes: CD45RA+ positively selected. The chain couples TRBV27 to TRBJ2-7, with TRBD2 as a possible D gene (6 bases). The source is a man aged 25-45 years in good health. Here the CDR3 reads CASTSAAVGLLRF. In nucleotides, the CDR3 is TGTGCCAGCACCTCCGCAGCCGTGGGACTTCTCAGATTC.